These 18 T cell receptor beta chains originate from one sample sequenced in a study of T cell responses to AZD1222 COVID-19 vaccine (dated by TCRdb to 2020 to 2023). Receptors were amplified or captured by the immunoSEQ multiplex PCR assay. TCRdb holds this immuneACCESS table with in-frame rearrangements only. Some clones are missing; in checked studies, unresolved V genes explain under half, and the rest has no known cause. The sample includes 95,000 to 150,000 clones, with 92% observed a single time. The biggest ten clones account for 0.9% to 1.2% of the sample. Per the publication, the time point label means: baseline before first vaccination. Sequenced material: peripheral blood, taken on day 0 of AZD1222 vaccination. These receptors came from an adult in good health.

The chain uses TRBV2 and TRBJ2-7; 9 nucleotides match TRBD1. Trimming cost V 2 bases and J 2 bases; bases outside gene matches: 4. Looked up from germline, CDR1 is SNHLY and CDR2 is FYNNEI. CDR3 length equals 15 residues. The CDR3 region has the DNA TGTGCCAGCAGTGAAAGGGGACAGGGACCCTACGAGCAGTACTTC. This translates into CASSERGQGPYEQYF.

The chain joins TRBV15 to TRBJ1-3; D is unresolved. This CDR3 has 16 amino acids. The germline V and J ends were trimmed by 2 bases and 0 bases, with 11 bases remaining between them. Germline V gene data show CDR1 as LNHNV and CDR2 as YYDKDF (reference sequence). CDR3 residues: CATSRTSQSSGNTIYF. DNA for the CDR3: TGTGCCACCAGCAGAACAAGCCAGAGCTCTGGAAACACCATATATTTT.

This chain connects TRBV28 to TRBJ2-5; possible D gene TRBD1, 5 bases. The germline V gene has CDR1 MDHEN and CDR2 SYDVKM. The CDR3 spans 14 residues. Trimming took off 2 bases at V and 4 bases at J, with 11 bases between the two ends. The CDR3 DNA is TGTGCCAGCAGTTTACCCGGAACAGGAGAGACCCAGTACTTC. Encoded protein: CASSLPGTGETQYF. The full variable domain, rest sourced from reference TRBV28 and TRBJ2-5, is DVKVTQSSRYLVKRTGEKVFLECVQDMDHENMFWYRQDPGLGLRLIYFSYDVKMKEKGDIPEGYSVSREKKERFSLILESASTNQTSMYLCASSLPGTGETQYFGPGTRLLVL.

This clone has only one observation. This chain joins TRBV7-9 and TRBJ1-5; no definite D call. CDR1 SEHNR and CDR2 FQNEAQ come from the germline V gene (reference sequence). Trimming left V 7 bases short and J 4 bases short, with 20 bases between. The length of the CDR3 is 16 residues. CDR3 in amino acids: CASTPLMLGRNQPQHF. CDR3 coding DNA: TGTGCCAGCACCCCGCTTATGTTAGGACGTAATCAGCCCCAGCATTTT.

This chain connects TRBV30 to TRBJ2-3; D assignment may be TRBD1 or TRBD2 (5 bases each). This CDR3 has 14 residues. Trimming shortened V by 1 base and J by 2 bases, and 10 bases separated the two germline ends. Germline-derived CDR1 and CDR2 are GTSNPN and SVGIG (reference sequence). CDR3 coding DNA: TGTGCCTGGAGTGCCGGGGCCCACACAGATACGCAGTATTTT. This codes for CAWSAGAHTDTQYF. Using reference TRBV30 and TRBJ2-3 for the parts outside the CDR3, the full variable domain is SQTIHQWPATLVQPVGSPLSLECTVEGTSNPNLYWYRQAAGRGLQLLFYSVGIGQISSEVPQNLSASRPQDRQFILSSKKLLLSDSGFYLCAWSAGAHTDTQYFGPGTRLTVL.

This chain connects TRBV6-5 to TRBJ1-2, with D unclear. Looked up from germline, CDR1 is MNHEY and CDR2 is SVGAGI. This CDR3 contains 13 residues. V was cut by 0 bases and J by 4 bases, with 6 bases left in between. CDR3 sequence: CASSYSQTYGYTF. DNA of the CDR3: TGTGCCAGCAGTTACTCGCAAACCTATGGCTACACCTTC.

The chain employs TRBV12-3 or TRBV12-4 and TRBJ2-2; the D is unclear. Deletions cut 3 bases from V and 4 bases from J, with 0 bases between. This CDR3 spans 11 amino acids. For the CDR3, the DNA is TGTGCCAGCAGTTTCACCGGGGAGCTGTTTTTT. It is translated as CASSFTGELFF.

This chain links TRBV6-5 with TRBJ1-6; D might be TRBD1 (5 bases). V shed 4 bases and J shed 12 bases, with 13 bases lying between them. CDR1 is MNHEY and CDR2 is SVGAGI in the germline V gene. The CDR3 has 13 amino acids. CDR3 sequence reads: CASSSGPARPLHF. The CDR3, as DNA: TGTGCCAGCAGTTCGGGACCGGCGAGACCCCTCCACTTT.

This clone came up once. The rearrangement links TRBV5-1 to TRBJ2-7; TRBD2 matches 10 bases. This CDR3 is 15 amino acids long. Germline CDR1 is SGHRS and CDR2 is YFSETQ. The J segment lost 2 bases and the V segment lost 4 bases, leaving 6 bases of the junction unmatched. CDR3 nucleotide sequence: TGCGCCAGCAGCGTATGGACTAGCGGAACCTACGAGCAGTACTTC. The encoded protein is CASSVWTSGTYEQYF.

The chain combines TRBV27 with TRBJ2-7; TRBD2 aligns across 10 bases. CDR3 length equals 14 residues. Germline CDR1 reads MNHEY; CDR2 reads SMNVEV (reference sequence). Trimming cost V 6 bases and J 6 bases; bases outside gene matches: 8. CDR3 DNA sequence: TGTGCCAGCAGGGACCTAGCGGGAGTTGGCGAGCAGTACTTC. Protein: CASRDLAGVGEQYF.

The CDR3 coding sequence is TGTGCCACCCCAGGGACCCGGGCCGGGGAGCTGTTTTTT. Translating it yields CATPGTRAGELFF. The chain recombines TRBV7-9 with TRBJ2-2; D is possibly TRBD1 or TRBD2 (5 bases each). V was clipped by 10 bases and J by 6 bases, with 15 bases between them. From germline, CDR1 is SEHNR and CDR2 FQNEAQ (reference sequence). The CDR3 extends over 13 amino acids.

The chain combines TRBV7-9 with TRBJ2-1; unclear D gene. Looked up from germline, CDR1 is SEHNR and CDR2 is FQNEAQ (reference sequence). Trimming pared 1 base from V and 5 bases from J, leaving 15 bases between. The CDR3 has 16 residues. Here the CDR3 DNA reads TGTGCCAGCAGCTTAGATTGGCAGAGCCAAAACAATGAGCAGTTCTTC. This translates into CASSLDWQSQNNEQFF.

V usage is TRBV4-1 and J usage is TRBJ2-7; a weak D match, TRBD2 (7 bases). Trimming took off 4 bases at V and 3 bases at J, with 16 bases between the two ends. Germline V lookup: CDR1 MGHRA, CDR2 YSYEKL. The CDR3 runs to 15 residues. CDR3: CASSPTGSGGYEQYF. Here the CDR3 DNA reads TGCGCCAGCAGCCCAACAGGGTCGGGGGGCTACGAGCAGTACTTC.

The V gene is TRBV9, the J gene TRBJ1-1; a weak D match, TRBD1 (6 bases). Trimming stripped 5 bases from V and 0 bases from J, with 11 bases between. The CDR3 has 14 residues. Germline V CDR1 and CDR2: SGDLS, YYNGEE. In DNA, the CDR3 is TGTGCCAGCAGTCCTCGGACAGTGAACACTGAAGCTTTCTTT. This sequence encodes CASSPRTVNTEAFF.

This chain connects TRBV27 to TRBJ2-7; 7 bases are a match to TRBD2. The CDR3 loop spans 15 amino acids. V was pared by 1 base and J by 3 bases, with 6 bases of the junction left unmatched. Germline V lookup: CDR1 MNHEY, CDR2 SMNVEV (reference sequence). The CDR3 spells CASSLWGGRLYEQYF. CDR3 DNA sequence: TGTGCCAGCAGTTTATGGGGGGGACGGCTCTACGAGCAGTACTTC.

This rearrangement joins TRBV11-2 to TRBJ1-6; the match to TRBD1 covers 8 bases. The CDR3 runs to 15 residues. V lost 2 bases and J lost 8; bases outside the gene matches: 5. In germline, CDR1 is SGHAT, CDR2 FQNNGV. CDR3 DNA: TGTGCCAGCAGCTTACGGACAGGGAATTATTCACCCCTCCACTTT. Its protein product is CASSLRTGNYSPLHF.

This clone was seen once. The rearrangement joins TRBV18 to TRBJ1-2; D remains ambiguous. CDR3 length equals 15 residues. In germline, CDR1 is KGHSH, CDR2 LQKENI. V dropped 2 bases and J dropped 2 bases, with 12 bases sitting between them. The CDR3 region has the DNA TGTGCCAGCTCACCAACCCCGAATACGAACTATGGCTACACCTTC. Its protein product is CASSPTPNTNYGYTF.

The chain has TRBV27 and TRBJ1-4, with 9 bases that match TRBD1. The CDR3 consists of 15 residues. CDR1 MNHEY and CDR2 SMNVEV come from the germline V gene (reference sequence). V trimming: 4 bases; J trimming: 6 bases; junction bases outside the gene matches: 6. The CDR3 DNA follows: TGTGCCAGCAGTTCTAACAGGGGGCGACATGAAAAACTGTTTTTT. Protein: CASSSNRGRHEKLFF.